The 9 T cell receptor beta chains listed next were all sequenced from one sample in a study of T cells in localized non-small cell lung cancer. The repertoire was sequenced with immunoSEQ multiplex PCR; TCRdb's copy has only in-frame clones and lacks some. The sample consists of 55,000 or so clones, roughly 80% of them appearing once. Sample: PBMCs, taken before any cancer treatment. All receptors come from a woman aged 40 to 75 with stage II lung adenocarcinoma.

The chain uses TRBV7-3 and TRBJ1-1, with D hard to call. CDR1 and CDR2 from the germline V gene are SGHTA and FQGTGA. CDR3 size: 14 residues. Trimming removed 3 bases from V and 0 bases from J, with 8 bases in between. This CDR3 is CASSFEPLNTEAFF. CDR3 DNA: TGTGCCAGCAGCTTTGAACCTCTGAACACTGAAGCTTTCTTT. The entire variable domain, with the rest obtained from reference TRBV7-3 and TRBJ1-1, is as follows: GAGVSQTPSNKVTEKGKYVELRCDPISGHTALYWYRQSLGQGPEFLIYFQGTGAADDSGLPNDRFFAVRPEGSVSTLKIQRTERGDSAVYLCASSFEPLNTEAFFGQGTRLTVV.

This clone was picked up a small number of times. V gene TRBV7-2 combines with J gene TRBJ1-1; D call uncertain. Trimming removed 1 base from V and 8 bases from J, with 17 bases in between. The CDR3 covers 15 residues. Germline CDR1 is SGHTA and CDR2 is FQGNSA. The CDR3 loop is CASSLVGPPYGEAFF. Here the CDR3 DNA reads TGTGCCAGCAGCTTAGTCGGGCCCCCCTATGGGGAAGCTTTCTTT.

V is TRBV27 and J is TRBJ1-1; D possibly corresponds to TRBD1 (5 bases). The CDR3 spans 12 residues. In germline, CDR1 is MNHEY, CDR2 SMNVEV (reference sequence). V lost 4 bases to trimming and J lost 11 bases, with 14 bases between them. The DNA of the CDR3 is TGTGCCAGCAGTTCCTCCGGGGCGCGGGCTTTCTTT. It is translated as CASSSSGARAFF.

The chain employs TRBV6-6 and TRBJ1-2; the D gene is possibly TRBD1 (5 bases). V was trimmed by 8 bases and J by 2 bases, leaving 15 bases between them. The germline V gene encodes CDR1 MNHNY and CDR2 SVGAGI (reference sequence). The CDR3 is 14 residues long. This CDR3 reads CASGGDGSNYGYTF. The CDR3 nucleotides are TGTGCCAGCGGGGGGGATGGATCAAACTATGGCTACACCTTC.

The CDR3 nucleotides are TGTGCCAGCTCACCGAGAAGTAACACCGGGGAGCTGTTTTTT. Protein sequence: CASSPRSNTGELFF. The chain links TRBV18 to TRBJ2-2; D is undetermined. CDR1 KGHSH and CDR2 LQKENI come from the germline V gene. Trimming took off 3 bases at V and 2 bases at J, with 7 bases between the two ends. The CDR3 has 14 residues.

The rearrangement links TRBV7-6 to TRBJ2-3; 14 bases are shared with TRBD2. Losses at the gene ends were 4 bases for V and 0 bases for J; bases not matched to a gene: 3. Germline CDR1 SGHVS, CDR2 FNYEAQ. The CDR3 has 17 amino acids. CDR3 coding DNA: TGTGCCAGCAGCTCGGGACTAGCGGGGGCGAGCACAGATACGCAGTATTTT. It translates to CASSSGLAGASTDTQYF.

This clone appeared once. The chain couples TRBV5-1 to TRBJ1-2, with 10 bases identical to TRBD1. The germline gives CDR1 SGHRS, CDR2 YFSETQ. The CDR3 runs 14 residues. V was clipped by 5 bases and J by 6 bases; unmatched bases: 7. The CDR3 spells CASRQTGTGDGYTF. Here the CDR3 DNA reads TGCGCCAGCAGACAAACCGGGACAGGGGATGGCTACACCTTC.

The chain is built from TRBV6-5 and TRBJ1-1, with 7 positions matching TRBD1. V lost 7 bases to trimming and J lost 0 bases; unmatched junction nucleotides: 8. Germline V gives CDR1 MNHEY, CDR2 SVGAGI. The CDR3 has 15 amino acids. CDR3 sequence reads: CASKFRDSMNTEAFF. As DNA, the CDR3 is TGTGCCAGCAAGTTTCGGGACAGTATGAACACTGAAGCTTTCTTT.

J is TRBJ1-2 and V is TRBV15, with D unclear. The CDR3 sequence is 12 residues long. CDR1 is LNHNV, CDR2 YYDKDF, per germline (reference sequence). Trimming removed 4 bases at V and 8 bases at J, with 11 bases between. This chain's CDR3 is CATSNLGLGYTF. The CDR3 coding sequence is TGTGCCACCAGCAATCTAGGACTCGGCTACACCTTC.